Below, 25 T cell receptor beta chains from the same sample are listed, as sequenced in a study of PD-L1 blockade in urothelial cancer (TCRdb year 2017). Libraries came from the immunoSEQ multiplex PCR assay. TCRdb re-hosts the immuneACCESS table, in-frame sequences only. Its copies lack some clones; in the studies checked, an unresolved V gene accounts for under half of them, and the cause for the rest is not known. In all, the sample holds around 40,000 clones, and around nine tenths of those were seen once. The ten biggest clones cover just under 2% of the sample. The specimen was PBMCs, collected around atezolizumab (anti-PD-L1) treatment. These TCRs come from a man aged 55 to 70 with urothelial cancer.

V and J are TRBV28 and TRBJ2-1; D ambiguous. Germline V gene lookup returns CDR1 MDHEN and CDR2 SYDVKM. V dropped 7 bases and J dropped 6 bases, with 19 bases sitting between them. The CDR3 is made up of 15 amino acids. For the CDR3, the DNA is TGTGCCAGCACCCAAAGGCTAGATGTAGTCAATGAGCAGTTCTTC. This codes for CASTQRLDVVNEQFF.

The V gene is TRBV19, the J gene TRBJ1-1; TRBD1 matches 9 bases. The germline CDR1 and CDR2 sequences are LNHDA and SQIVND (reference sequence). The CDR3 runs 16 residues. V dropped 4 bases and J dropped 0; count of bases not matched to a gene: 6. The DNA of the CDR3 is TGTGCCAGTAGTAAGGGACAGGGATTCATGAACACTGAAGCTTTCTTT. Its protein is CASSKGQGFMNTEAFF. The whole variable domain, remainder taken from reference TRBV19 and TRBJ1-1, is DGGITQSPKYLFRKEGQNVTLSCEQNLNHDAMYWYRQDPGQGLRLIYYSQIVNDFQKGDIAEGYSVSREKKESFPLTVTSAQKNPTAFYLCASSKGQGFMNTEAFFGQGTRLTVV.

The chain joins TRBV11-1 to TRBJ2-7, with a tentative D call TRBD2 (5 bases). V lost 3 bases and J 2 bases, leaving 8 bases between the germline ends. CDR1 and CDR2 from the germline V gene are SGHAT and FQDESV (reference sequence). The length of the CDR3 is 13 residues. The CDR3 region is CASSLGSTYEQYF. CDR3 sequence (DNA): TGTGCCAGCAGCTTGGGGAGTACCTACGAGCAGTACTTC.

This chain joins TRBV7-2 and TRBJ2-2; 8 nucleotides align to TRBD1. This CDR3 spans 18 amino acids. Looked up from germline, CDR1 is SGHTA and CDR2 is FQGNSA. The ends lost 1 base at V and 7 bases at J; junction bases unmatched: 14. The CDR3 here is CASSLVVGGQGERGELFF. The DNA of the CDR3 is TGTGCCAGCAGCTTAGTGGTGGGAGGACAGGGCGAGCGCGGGGAGCTGTTTTTT.

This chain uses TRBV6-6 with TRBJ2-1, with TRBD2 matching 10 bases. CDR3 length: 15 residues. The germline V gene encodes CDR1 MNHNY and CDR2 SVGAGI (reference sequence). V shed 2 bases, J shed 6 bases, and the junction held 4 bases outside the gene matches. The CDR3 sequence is CASSYLLAGINEQFF. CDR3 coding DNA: TGTGCCAGCAGTTACCTACTAGCGGGAATCAATGAGCAGTTCTTC.

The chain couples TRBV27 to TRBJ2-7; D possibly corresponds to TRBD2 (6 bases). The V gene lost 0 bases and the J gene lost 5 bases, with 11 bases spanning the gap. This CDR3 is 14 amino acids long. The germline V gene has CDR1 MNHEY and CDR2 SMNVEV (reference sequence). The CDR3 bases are TGTGCCAGCAGTTTATCAGGGTCGGGGGACGAGCAGTACTTC. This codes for CASSLSGSGDEQYF.

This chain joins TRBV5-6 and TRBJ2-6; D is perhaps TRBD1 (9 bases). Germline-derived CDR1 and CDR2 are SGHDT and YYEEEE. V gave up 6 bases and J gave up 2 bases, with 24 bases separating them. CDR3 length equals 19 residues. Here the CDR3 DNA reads TGTGCCAGCACCCGGGTAGCGGGACAGGGTTTTACTGGGGCCAACGTCCTGACTTTC. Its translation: CASTRVAGQGFTGANVLTF.

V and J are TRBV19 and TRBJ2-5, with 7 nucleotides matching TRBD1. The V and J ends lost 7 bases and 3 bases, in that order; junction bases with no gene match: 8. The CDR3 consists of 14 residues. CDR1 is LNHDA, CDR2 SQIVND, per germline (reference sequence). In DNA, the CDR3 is TGTGCCAGTAACCCCGGGACAGCAGAAGAGACCCAGTACTTC. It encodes CASNPGTAEETQYF.

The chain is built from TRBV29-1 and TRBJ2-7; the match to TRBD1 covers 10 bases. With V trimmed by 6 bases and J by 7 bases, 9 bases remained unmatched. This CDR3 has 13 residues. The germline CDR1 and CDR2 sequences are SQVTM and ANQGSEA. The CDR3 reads CSVRQGAAGEQYF. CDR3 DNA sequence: TGCAGCGTCCGACAGGGGGCAGCTGGGGAGCAGTACTTC.

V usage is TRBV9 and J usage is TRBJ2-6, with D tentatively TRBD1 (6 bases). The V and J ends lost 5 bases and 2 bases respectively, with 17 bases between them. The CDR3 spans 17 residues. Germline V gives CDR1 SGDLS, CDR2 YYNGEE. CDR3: CASSTGFGSPGANVLTF. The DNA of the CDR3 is TGTGCCAGCAGTACAGGGTTTGGGTCGCCTGGGGCCAACGTCCTGACTTTC.

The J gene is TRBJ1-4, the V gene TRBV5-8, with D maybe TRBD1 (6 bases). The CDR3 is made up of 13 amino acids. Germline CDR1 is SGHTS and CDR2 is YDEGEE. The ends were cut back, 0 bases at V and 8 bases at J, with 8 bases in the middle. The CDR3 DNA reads TGTGCCAGCAGCTTGGTGACAGGCGAAAAACTGTTTTTT. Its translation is CASSLVTGEKLFF. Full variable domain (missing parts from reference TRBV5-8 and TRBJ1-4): EAGVTQSPTHLIKTRGQQATLRCSPISGHTSVYWYQQALGLGLQFLLWYDEGEERNRGNFPPRFSGRQFPNYSSELNVNALELEDSALYLCASSLVTGEKLFFGSGTQLSVL.

The CDR3 DNA reads as TGCAGCGCCGGGACAGGGGGTGTTGAAAAACTGTTTTTT. Translated: CSAGTGGVEKLFF. The V call is TRBV29-1, the J call TRBJ1-4, with 11 positions matching TRBD1. Unmatched junction bases numbered 5, after V lost 7 bases and J lost 7 bases. The CDR3 runs 13 residues. Looked up from germline, CDR1 is SQVTM and CDR2 is ANQGSEA.

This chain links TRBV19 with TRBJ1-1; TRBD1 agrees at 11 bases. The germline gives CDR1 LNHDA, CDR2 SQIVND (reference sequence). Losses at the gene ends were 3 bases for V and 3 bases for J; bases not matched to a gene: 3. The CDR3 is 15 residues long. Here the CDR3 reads CASSIAGQGDTEAFF. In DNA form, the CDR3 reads TGTGCCAGTAGTATTGCGGGACAGGGGGACACTGAAGCTTTCTTT.

The CDR3 protein is CASSSGETQYF. The CDR3 nucleotides read TGTGCCAGCAGCTCCGGGGAGACCCAGTACTTC. The rearrangement links TRBV5-6 to TRBJ2-5; D not resolved. Germline CDR1 is SGHDT and CDR2 is YYEEEE. Trimming pared 3 bases from V and 5 bases from J, leaving 5 bases between. The CDR3 is 11 amino acids.

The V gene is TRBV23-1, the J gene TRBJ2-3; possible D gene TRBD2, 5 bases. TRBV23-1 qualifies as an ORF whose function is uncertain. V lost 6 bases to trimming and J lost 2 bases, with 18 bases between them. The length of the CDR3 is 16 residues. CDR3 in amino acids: CASRQGGNRDTDTQYF. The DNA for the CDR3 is TGCGCCAGCAGACAAGGAGGAAATAGGGACACAGATACGCAGTATTTT.

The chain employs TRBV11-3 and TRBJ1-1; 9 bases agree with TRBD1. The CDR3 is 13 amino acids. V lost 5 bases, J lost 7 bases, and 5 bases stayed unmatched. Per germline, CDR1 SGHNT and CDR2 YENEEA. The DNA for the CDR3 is TGTGCCAGCAGCCCCCGGGACAGGGTTGAAGCTTTCTTT. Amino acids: CASSPRDRVEAFF. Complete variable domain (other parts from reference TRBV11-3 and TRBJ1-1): EAGVVQSPRYKIIEKKQPVAFWCNPISGHNTLYWYLQNLGQGPELLIRYENEEAVDDSQLPKDRFSAERLKGVDSTLKIQPAELGDSAVYLCASSPRDRVEAFFGQGTRLTVV.

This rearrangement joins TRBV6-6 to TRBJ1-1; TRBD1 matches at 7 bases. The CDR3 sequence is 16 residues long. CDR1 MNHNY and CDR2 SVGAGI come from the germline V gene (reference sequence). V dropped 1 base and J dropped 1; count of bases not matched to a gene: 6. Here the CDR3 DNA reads TGTGCCAGCAGTTACTACTCGACAGGGCCGAACACTGAAGCTTTCTTT. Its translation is CASSYYSTGPNTEAFF.

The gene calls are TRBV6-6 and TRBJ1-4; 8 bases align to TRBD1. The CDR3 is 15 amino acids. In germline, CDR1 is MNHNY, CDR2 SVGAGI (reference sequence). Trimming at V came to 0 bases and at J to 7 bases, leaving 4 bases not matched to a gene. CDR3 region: CASSYSDRDGEKLFF. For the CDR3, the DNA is TGTGCCAGCAGTTACTCGGACAGGGACGGTGAAAAACTGTTTTTT.

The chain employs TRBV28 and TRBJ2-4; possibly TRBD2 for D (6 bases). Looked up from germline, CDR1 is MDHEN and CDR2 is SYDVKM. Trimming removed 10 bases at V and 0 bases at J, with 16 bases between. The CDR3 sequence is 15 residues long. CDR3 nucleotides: TGTGCCACCCAAAGTACGGGACTAGCCAAAAACATTCAGTACTTC. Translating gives CATQSTGLAKNIQYF.

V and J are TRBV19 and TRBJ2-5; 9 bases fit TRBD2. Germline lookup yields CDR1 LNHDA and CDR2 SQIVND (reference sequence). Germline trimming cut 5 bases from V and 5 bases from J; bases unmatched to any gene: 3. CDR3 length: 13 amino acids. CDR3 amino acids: CASSVLAGETQYF. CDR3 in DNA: TGTGCCAGTAGTGTCCTAGCGGGGGAGACCCAGTACTTC.

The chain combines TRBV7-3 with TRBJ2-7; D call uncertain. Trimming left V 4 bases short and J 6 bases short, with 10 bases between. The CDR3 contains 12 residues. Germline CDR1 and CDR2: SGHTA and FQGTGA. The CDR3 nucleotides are TGTGCCAGCAGCTCGGGTTATGGCGAGCAGTACTTC. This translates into CASSSGYGEQYF.

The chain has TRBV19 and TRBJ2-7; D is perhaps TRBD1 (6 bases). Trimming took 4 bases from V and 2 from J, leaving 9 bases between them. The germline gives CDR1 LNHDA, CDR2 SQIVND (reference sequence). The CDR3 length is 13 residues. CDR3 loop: CASSTGTTYEQYF. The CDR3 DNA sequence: TGTGCCAGTAGTACCGGGACAACCTACGAGCAGTACTTC.

The DNA for the CDR3 is TGTGCCAGCAGTGCACAGGGGGCGTCCTACAATGAGCAGTTCTTC. Protein sequence: CASSAQGASYNEQFF. This chain connects TRBV2 to TRBJ2-1, with 9 positions matching TRBD1. The germline V gene encodes CDR1 SNHLY and CDR2 FYNNEI. V shed 4 bases and J 1 base; nucleotides not matched to a gene: 2. The CDR3 covers 15 residues.

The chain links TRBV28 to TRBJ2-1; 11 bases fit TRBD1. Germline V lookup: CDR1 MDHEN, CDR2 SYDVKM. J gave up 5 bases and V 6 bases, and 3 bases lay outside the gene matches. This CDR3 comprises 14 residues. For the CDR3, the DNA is TGTGCCAGCAGCCGGGACAGGGGGGACAATGAGCAGTTCTTC. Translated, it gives CASSRDRGDNEQFF.

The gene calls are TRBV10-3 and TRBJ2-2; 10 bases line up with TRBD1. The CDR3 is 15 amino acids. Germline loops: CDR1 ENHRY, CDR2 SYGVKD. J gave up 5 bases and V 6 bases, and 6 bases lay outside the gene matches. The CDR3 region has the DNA TGTGCCATCAGGGACAGGGGGGAAGGGACCGGGGAGCTGTTTTTT. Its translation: CAIRDRGEGTGELFF.